This entry lists 21 T cell receptor beta chains sequenced from one sample in a study of PD-L1 blockade in urothelial cancer. As to time point: peripheral blood 6 weeks after treatment start. Data came from immunoSEQ multiplex PCR; TCRdb stores just in-frame clones and leaves some out. The profile covers roughly 45,000 clones, with 80% to 90% appearing a single time and roughly 8.8% taken by the ten largest. Sample: PBMCs, taken around atezolizumab (anti-PD-L1) treatment. Receptor source: an older man with urothelial cancer.

The V gene is TRBV7-2, the J gene TRBJ2-5, with 11 positions matching TRBD1. The CDR3 has 14 amino acids. CDR1 and CDR2 from the germline V gene are SGHTA and FQGNSA. The trim removed 6 bases at V and 3 bases at J, leaving 3 bases unmatched. The DNA of the CDR3 is TGTGCCAGCAGAGGACAGGGGGCAAAAGAGACCCAGTACTTC. This sequence encodes CASRGQGAKETQYF.

This sequence joins TRBV27 and TRBJ2-7, with TRBD2 identical over 14 bases. The CDR3 runs to 17 residues. CDR1 and CDR2 (germline): MNHEY, SMNVEV (reference sequence). The V gene end was trimmed by 4 bases and the J gene end by 3 bases; junction bases not matched to a gene: 8. CDR3: CASSSPGTSGSIYEQYF. In DNA form, the CDR3 reads TGTGCCAGCAGTTCACCCGGGACTAGCGGGAGTATCTACGAGCAGTACTTC.

CDR3 residues: CASSLTKREGDEQYF. In DNA, the CDR3 is TGTGCCAGCAGCTTAACGAAGCGGGAGGGTGACGAGCAGTACTTC. The J gene is TRBJ2-5, the V gene TRBV5-4; 10 bases align to TRBD2. The J call could be wrong; TRBJ2-7 is a better fit for the DNA end. CDR3 length: 15 residues. CDR1 SGHNT and CDR2 YYREEE come from the germline V gene (reference sequence).

In its sample, this clone was seen once. The chain combines TRBV5-6 with TRBJ2-6; D perhaps matches TRBD1 (5 bases). CDR1 is SGHDT and CDR2 is YYEEEE in the germline V gene. The V gene lost 4 bases and the J gene lost 0 bases, with 20 bases spanning the gap. The CDR3 sequence is 19 residues long. CDR3 in amino acids: CASSLIQALASSGANVLTF. CDR3 DNA: TGTGCCAGCAGCCTAATACAGGCTCTCGCAAGCTCTGGGGCCAACGTCCTGACTTTC.

V and J are TRBV19 and TRBJ2-1, with 8 bases that match TRBD2. The CDR3 spans 14 residues. The germline gives CDR1 LNHDA, CDR2 SQIVND (reference sequence). V lost 4 bases to trimming and J lost 5 bases; unmatched junction nucleotides: 4. CDR3 coding DNA: TGTGCCAGTAGTACACAGCGGGAGAACAATGAGCAGTTCTTC. Translated: CASSTQRENNEQFF. The whole variable domain, filled in from reference TRBV19 and TRBJ2-1, reads DGGITQSPKYLFRKEGQNVTLSCEQNLNHDAMYWYRQDPGQGLRLIYYSQIVNDFQKGDIAEGYSVSREKKESFPLTVTSAQKNPTAFYLCASSTQRENNEQFFGPGTRLTVL.

The rearrangement uses TRBV10-1 and TRBJ2-7; D gene ambiguous. Germline CDR1 and CDR2: WNHNN and SYGVQD (reference sequence). This CDR3 is 13 amino acids long. V shed 6 bases and J shed 3 bases, with 12 bases lying between them. In nucleotides, the CDR3 is TGCGCCAGCAGCCCCGTCCCTAACTACGAGCAGTACTTC. Its translation: CASSPVPNYEQYF.

The chain combines TRBV19 with TRBJ2-7; 16 nucleotides agree with TRBD2. V lost 6 bases to trimming and J lost 5 bases; unmatched junction nucleotides: 1. Germline V CDR1 and CDR2: LNHDA, SQIVND (reference sequence). CDR3 length: 14 residues. The CDR3 DNA sequence: TGTGCCAGTAGGGGACTAGCGGGAGGGCACGAGCAGTACTTC. Protein: CASRGLAGGHEQYF.

J is TRBJ1-4 and V is TRBV27; 9 nucleotides agree with TRBD1. CDR1 and CDR2 (germline): MNHEY, SMNVEV (reference sequence). V shed 3 bases and J 3 bases; nucleotides not matched to a gene: 5. The CDR3 sequence is 16 residues long. CDR3 DNA: TGTGCCAGCAGTTTTTCCCGGACAGGGGCTAATGAAAAACTGTTTTTT. It encodes CASSFSRTGANEKLFF.

This chain links TRBV28 with TRBJ2-1; 10 bases line up with TRBD2. Germline CDR1 and CDR2: MDHEN and SYDVKM. CDR3 length: 17 residues. V lost 5 bases, J lost 7 bases, and 14 bases stayed unmatched. The CDR3 bases are TGTGCCAGCAGTCCCGCCGGACCGGGACTAGCGCCGAATGAGCAGTTCTTC. As protein: CASSPAGPGLAPNEQFF.

This chain links TRBV5-1 with TRBJ2-1; the match to TRBD2 covers 10 bases. Germline V CDR1 and CDR2: SGHRS, YFSETQ. The trim removed 4 bases at V and 9 bases at J, leaving 10 bases unmatched. The CDR3 runs 15 residues. The CDR3 DNA is TGCGCCAGCAGCCTTGGACTAGCGGAGCACAGTGAGCAGTTCTTC. Encoded protein: CASSLGLAEHSEQFF.

The chain couples TRBV7-3 to TRBJ2-1; D unresolved. V lost 2 bases to trimming and J lost 0 bases, with 8 bases between them. This CDR3 is 15 amino acids long. Per the germline V gene, CDR1 is SGHTA and CDR2 is FQGTGA. CDR3 DNA sequence: TGTGCCAGCAGCTTAGCGAAGAGCTCCTACAATGAGCAGTTCTTC. Translation: CASSLAKSSYNEQFF.

This chain joins TRBV28 and TRBJ2-7; the match to TRBD2 covers 13 bases. J was trimmed by 4 bases and V by 5 bases; bases with no gene match: 5. The CDR3 is made up of 15 amino acids. Germline V lookup: CDR1 MDHEN, CDR2 SYDVKM. The CDR3 loop is CASSTSGRATYEQYF. Written as DNA, the CDR3 is TGTGCCAGCAGTACTAGCGGGAGGGCCACTTACGAGCAGTACTTC.

This clone was detected only a few times. The genes are TRBV6-1 and TRBJ2-7; no reliable D call. The CDR3 length is 12 residues. The germline V gene encodes CDR1 MNHNS and CDR2 SASEGT. The V and J ends lost 1 base and 6 bases respectively, with 7 bases between them. CDR3 sequence reads: CASSEVVSEQYF. The CDR3 bases are TGTGCCAGCAGTGAAGTGGTCAGCGAGCAGTACTTC.

The V and J genes are TRBV2 and TRBJ2-1; TRBD2 agrees at 9 bases. V trimming: 2 bases; J trimming: 13 bases; junction bases outside the gene matches: 12. The CDR3 length is 15 residues. Per the germline V gene, CDR1 is SNHLY and CDR2 is FYNNEI. The CDR3, as DNA: TGTGCCAGCAGTGAAATGGCGGGAGGGCCGTTAGTTCAGTTCTTC. As protein: CASSEMAGGPLVQFF. The whole variable domain, filled in from reference TRBV2 and TRBJ2-1, reads EPEVTQTPSHQVTQMGQEVILRCVPISNHLYFYWYRQILGQKVEFLVSFYNNEISEKSEIFDDQFSVERPDGSNFTLKIRSTKLEDSAMYFCASSEMAGGPLVQFFGPGTRLTVL.

The genes are TRBV5-1 and TRBJ2-5; D is undetermined. Per germline, CDR1 SGHRS and CDR2 YFSETQ. CDR3 length: 12 residues. The V end lost 1 base, the J end lost 2 bases, and 3 bases lay between the germline ends. CDR3 region: CASSLQQETQYF. In DNA, the CDR3 is TGCGCCAGCAGCTTGCAGCAAGAGACCCAGTACTTC.

This chain uses TRBV2 with TRBJ2-3, with 10 bases aligning to TRBD1. The germline CDR1 and CDR2 sequences are SNHLY and FYNNEI. This CDR3 is built from 15 residues. Germline trimming cut 6 bases from V and 2 bases from J; bases unmatched to any gene: 5. In nucleotides, the CDR3 is TGTGCCAGCAGCCTGGACAGGGGGGACACAGATACGCAGTATTTT. It is translated as CASSLDRGDTDTQYF.

The chain joins TRBV9 to TRBJ2-2, with 8 bases that match TRBD2. The ends lost 0 bases at V and 6 bases at J; junction bases unmatched: 7. Germline lookup yields CDR1 SGDLS and CDR2 YYNGEE. There are 16 residues in the CDR3. DNA of the CDR3: TGTGCCAGCAGCGTAGCCTCTAGCGGGTCTCCCGGGGAGCTGTTTTTT. Translating gives CASSVASSGSPGELFF.

The genes are TRBV10-3 and TRBJ1-3, with a possible D match to TRBD1 (5 bases). From germline, CDR1 is ENHRY and CDR2 SYGVKD. V was cut by 8 bases and J by 8 bases, with 13 bases left in between. CDR3 length equals 12 residues. This CDR3 reads CAIGGGADTIYF. The CDR3 DNA reads TGTGCCATCGGGGGGGGTGCCGACACCATATATTTT.

The genes are TRBV11-2 and TRBJ1-2, with 9 bases that match TRBD1. This CDR3 comprises 17 residues. The J segment lost 1 base and the V segment lost 0 bases, leaving 6 bases of the junction unmatched. Germline lookup yields CDR1 SGHAT and CDR2 FQNNGV. In DNA form, the CDR3 reads TGTGCCAGCAGCTTAGACAACTCGGACAGGGGTAACTATGGCTACACCTTC. This translates into CASSLDNSDRGNYGYTF. Variable domain in full (rest from reference TRBV11-2 and TRBJ1-2): EAGVAQSPRYKIIEKRQSVAFWCNPISGHATLYWYQQILGQGPKLLIQFQNNGVVDDSQLPKDRFSAERLKGVDSTLKIQPAKLEDSAVYLCASSLDNSDRGNYGYTFGSGTRLTVV.

This chain links TRBV5-1 with TRBJ1-2, with D maybe TRBD1 (5 bases). Trimming cost V 0 bases and J 8 bases, with 11 bases left between them. The germline V gene has CDR1 SGHRS and CDR2 YFSETQ. This CDR3 comprises 13 residues. CDR3: CASSLDMGGGYTF. The CDR3 DNA reads TGCGCCAGCAGCTTGGATATGGGGGGGGGCTACACCTTC.

The chain joins TRBV5-1 to TRBJ1-5; D uncertain. Germline CDR1 is SGHRS and CDR2 is YFSETQ. Trimming stripped 0 bases from V and 3 bases from J, with 7 bases between. This CDR3 has 14 residues. The CDR3 nucleotides are TGCGCCAGCAGCTTGGACGGTGACAATCAGCCCCAGCATTTT. Its protein product is CASSLDGDNQPQHF.